This TCR beta chain was observed in a study of blood T cell repertoires in COVID-19. Looking at the study overall: The United States, Italy and Spain were the sources of the acute and convalescent COVID-19 samples.

Two negative PCRs, clearance, or symptom resolution were required of recovered Cohort 3 donors. As processed by the authors: Nucleated cell number was recorded as an estimate derived from reference gene primer amplification. Data came from immunoSEQ multiplex PCR; TCRdb stores just in-frame clones and leaves some out. The V and J calls and clone size were taken over from that table, and D and trimming were inferred from the DNA. The profile shows 150,000 to 200,000 clones, roughly 88% of them singletons. There are 16 residues in the CDR3. CDR1 MDHEN and CDR2 SYDVKM come from the germline V gene. The V gene end was trimmed by 4 bases and the J gene end by 3 bases; junction bases not matched to a gene: 7.

This TCR was sampled from a woman between 18 and 29 years old who had recovered from COVID-19. Material: PBMCs or T cells enriched from blood (not recorded which). The chain has TRBV28 and TRBJ2-1; 9 nucleotides line up with TRBD2. In DNA form, the CDR3 reads TGTGCCAGCAGTTCCCCGACTAGCGGTCTCTACAATGAGCAGTTCTTC. Protein: CASSSPTSGLYNEQFF.